This T cell receptor (beta chain) was sequenced in a study of tumor and adjacent non-tumor tissue in lung cancer. Study context: Patients were aged about 31 to 85, about ten men and roughly 5 women, stage I to III. Study-wide findings and caveats: Compared with tumor, normal lung showed significantly lower TCR diversity.

No cell sorting was done before RNA was extracted from the tissue. Germline V gives CDR1 SGHNT, CDR2 YENEEA. Losses at the gene ends were 1 base for V and 0 bases for J; bases not matched to a gene: 18. The CDR3 runs to 22 residues. Remarks on this clonotype: Antigen: not known.

Three rounds of nested PCR, following a modified ARM-PCR protocol, produced the TCRbeta library. TCRdb called the multiplex PCR reads again in MiXCR, with one record for every CDR3 protein. Among approximately 120,000 distinct CDR3 sequences listed, about 66% were seen once. Sequenced material: lung tumor tissue. This clonotype was obtained from a man aged 30 to 39 with non-small cell lung cancer. The chain uses TRBV11-3 and TRBJ2-3; 11 bases agree with TRBD2. The CDR3 DNA sequence: TGTGCCAGCAGCTTAGGCGATTGGCCTAGCGGGGGGTCCTTTCCTAGCACAGATACGCAGTATTTT. Residues: CASSLGDWPSGGSFPSTDTQYF.